This T cell receptor beta chain is from a study of shared clonotypes between healthy human individuals. Study results and limitations: In having few donors, the study represented limited genetic and exposure-history diversity. Clonotype sharing among the donors was expected to vary with sequencing depth. Naive subsets, compared against memory subsets, generally had larger estimated richness values.

The germline V gene has CDR1 MDHEN and CDR2 SYDVKM. Deletions cut 5 bases from V and 6 bases from J, with 11 bases between. The CDR3 has 12 residues. Naive-designated CD8 cells lacked CD45RO, were positively enriched for CCR7, and omitted terminally differentiated effector memory CD45RA+ cells. The study drew its donors from healthy HIV-negative adults without recent acute infections or vaccinations. As regards this clone: What it binds is not known.

Sequenced by immunoSEQ multiplex PCR; TCRdb stores in-frame clones only, minus some. The sample lists roughly 2,000,000 clones; roughly 95% were seen once. The TCR was taken from a man in his late teens or twenties in good health. Sequencing used naive CD8+ T cells sorted from blood. This chain connects TRBV28 to TRBJ2-7; D gene unclear. CDR3 in DNA: TGTGCCAGCAGTACTACAATTGGCGAGCAGTACTTC. It translates to CASSTTIGEQYF.